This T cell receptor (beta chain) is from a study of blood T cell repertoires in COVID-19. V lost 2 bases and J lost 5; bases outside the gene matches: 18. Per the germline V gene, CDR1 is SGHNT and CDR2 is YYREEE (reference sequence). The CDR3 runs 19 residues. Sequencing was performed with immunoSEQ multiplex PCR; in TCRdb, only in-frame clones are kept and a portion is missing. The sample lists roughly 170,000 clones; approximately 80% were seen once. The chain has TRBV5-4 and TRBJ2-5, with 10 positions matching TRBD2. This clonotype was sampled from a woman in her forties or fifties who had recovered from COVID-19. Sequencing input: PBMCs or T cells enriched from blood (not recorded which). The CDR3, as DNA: TGTGCCAGCAGCTTTAACGGACTAGCGGAAACCCCGCGAGTGGAGACCCAGTACTTC. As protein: CASSFNGLAETPRVETQYF.